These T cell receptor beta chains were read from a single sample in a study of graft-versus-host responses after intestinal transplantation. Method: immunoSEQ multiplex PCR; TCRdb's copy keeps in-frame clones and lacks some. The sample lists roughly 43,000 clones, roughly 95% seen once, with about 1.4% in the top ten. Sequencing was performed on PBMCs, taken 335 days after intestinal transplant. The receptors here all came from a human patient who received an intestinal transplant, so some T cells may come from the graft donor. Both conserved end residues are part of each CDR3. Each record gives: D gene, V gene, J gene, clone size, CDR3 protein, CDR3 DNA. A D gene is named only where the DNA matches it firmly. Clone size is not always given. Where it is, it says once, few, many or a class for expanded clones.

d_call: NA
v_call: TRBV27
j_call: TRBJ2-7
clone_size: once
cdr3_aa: CASSFSQYTYEQYF
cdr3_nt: TGTGCCAGCAGTTTTAGTCAGTACACCTACGAGCAGTACTTC

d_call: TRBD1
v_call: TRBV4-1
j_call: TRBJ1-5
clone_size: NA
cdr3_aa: CASSHTQGGGWQPQHF
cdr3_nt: TGCGCCAGCAGCCACACACAGGGGGGAGGGTGGCAGCCCCAGCATTTT

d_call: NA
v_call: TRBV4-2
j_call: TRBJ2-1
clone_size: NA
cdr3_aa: CASSPDGHREQFF
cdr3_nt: TGTGCCAGCAGCCCCGACGGGCATCGGGAGCAGTTCTTC

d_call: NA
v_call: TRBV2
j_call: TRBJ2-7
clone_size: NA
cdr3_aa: CASRSGTGTYEQYF
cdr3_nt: TGTGCCAGCAGGTCCGGGACCGGAACCTACGAGCAGTACTTC

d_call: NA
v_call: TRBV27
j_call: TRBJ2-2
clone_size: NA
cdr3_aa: CASRQGGTGELFF
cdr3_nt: TGTGCCAGCCGTCAGGGAGGCACCGGGGAGCTGTTTTTT

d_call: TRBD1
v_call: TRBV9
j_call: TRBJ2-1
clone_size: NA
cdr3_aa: CASSVVGTGSDEQFF
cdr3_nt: TGTGCCAGCAGCGTAGTCGGGACAGGGTCGGATGAGCAGTTCTTC

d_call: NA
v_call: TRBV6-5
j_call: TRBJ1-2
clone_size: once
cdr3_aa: CASSYSQNYGYTF
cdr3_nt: TGTGCCAGCAGTTACAGCCAGAACTATGGCTACACCTTC

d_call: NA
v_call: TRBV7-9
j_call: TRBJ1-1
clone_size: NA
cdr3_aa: CASSLASRAAFF
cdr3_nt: TGTGCCAGCAGCTTAGCGTCCCGGGCGGCTTTCTTT

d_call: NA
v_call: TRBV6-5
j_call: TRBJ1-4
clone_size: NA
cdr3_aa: CASSPRYDQNEKLFF
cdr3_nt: TGTGCCAGCAGTCCCCGGTACGACCAGAACGAAAAACTGTTTTTT

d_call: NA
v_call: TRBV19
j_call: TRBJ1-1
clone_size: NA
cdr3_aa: CASSIGLTANTEAFF
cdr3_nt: TGTGCCAGTAGTATAGGGTTGACAGCGAACACTGAAGCTTTCTTT

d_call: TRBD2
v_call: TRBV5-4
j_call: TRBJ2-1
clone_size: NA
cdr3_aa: CASSLRLRGAGNEQFF
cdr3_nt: TGTGCCAGCAGCTTAAGATTGCGGGGGGCGGGAAATGAGCAGTTCTTC

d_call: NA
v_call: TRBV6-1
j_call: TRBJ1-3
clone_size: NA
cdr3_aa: CASSFSSLDGNTIYF
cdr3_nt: TGTGCCAGCAGCTTCAGTTCCTTGGATGGAAACACCATATATTTT

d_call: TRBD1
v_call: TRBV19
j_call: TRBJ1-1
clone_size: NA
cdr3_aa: CASSIGDRNTEAFF
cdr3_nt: TGTGCCAGTAGTATAGGGGACAGGAACACTGAAGCTTTCTTT

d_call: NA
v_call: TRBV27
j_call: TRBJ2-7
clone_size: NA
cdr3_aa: CASSFYRGGPAGGDYEQYF
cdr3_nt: TGTGCCAGCAGTTTTTATCGAGGGGGGCCGGCAGGGGGTGATTACGAGCAGTACTTC

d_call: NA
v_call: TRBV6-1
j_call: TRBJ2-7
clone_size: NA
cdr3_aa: CASYLTGPTGKQYF
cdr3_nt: TGTGCCAGCTACTTAACGGGACCCACGGGGAAGCAGTACTTC

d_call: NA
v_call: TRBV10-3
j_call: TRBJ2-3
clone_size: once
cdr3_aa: CAIGGTHHTDTQYF
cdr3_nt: TGTGCCATCGGGGGGACTCACCACACAGATACGCAGTATTTT

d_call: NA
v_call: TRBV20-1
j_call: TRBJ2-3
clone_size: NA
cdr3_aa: CSAGRGNTQYF
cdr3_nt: TGCAGTGCGGGAAGGGGAAATACGCAGTATTTT

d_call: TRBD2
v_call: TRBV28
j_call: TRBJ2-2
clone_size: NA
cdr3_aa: CASSPSGTSLPGELFF
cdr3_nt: TGTGCCAGCAGTCCGTCCGGGACTAGCCTTCCCGGGGAGCTGTTTTTT

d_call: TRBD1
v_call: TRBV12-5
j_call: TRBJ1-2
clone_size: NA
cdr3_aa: CASGFLRRTGPNYGYTF
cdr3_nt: TGTGCTAGTGGTTTTCTCCGGCGGACAGGGCCTAACTATGGCTACACCTTC

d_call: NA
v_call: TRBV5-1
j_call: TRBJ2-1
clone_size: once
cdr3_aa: CASSLIPDSPAYNEQFF
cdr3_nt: TGCGCCAGCAGCTTGATTCCGGACAGCCCTGCCTACAATGAGCAGTTCTTC

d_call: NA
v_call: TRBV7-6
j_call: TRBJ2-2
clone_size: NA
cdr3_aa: CASSLANRGRRTGELFF
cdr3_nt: TGTGCCAGCAGCTTAGCGAATCGGGGGAGGAGGACCGGGGAGCTGTTTTTT

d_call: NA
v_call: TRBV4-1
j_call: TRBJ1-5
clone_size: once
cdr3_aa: CASSQDPIGVWQPQHF
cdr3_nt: TGCGCCAGCAGCCAAGATCCTATCGGGGTATGGCAGCCCCAGCATTTT

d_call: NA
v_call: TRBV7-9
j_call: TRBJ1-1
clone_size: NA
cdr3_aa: CASSLGQNTEAFF
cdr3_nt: TGTGCCAGCAGCTTAGGGCAGAACACTGAAGCTTTCTTT

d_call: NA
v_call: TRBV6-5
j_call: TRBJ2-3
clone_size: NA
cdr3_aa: CASSRDFTDTQYF
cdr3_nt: TGTGCCAGCAGTCGGGACTTCACAGATACGCAGTATTTT

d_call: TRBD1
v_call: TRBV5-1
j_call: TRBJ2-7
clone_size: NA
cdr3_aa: CASSADRGRQYF
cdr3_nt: TGCGCCAGCAGCGCGGACAGGGGAAGGCAGTACTTC

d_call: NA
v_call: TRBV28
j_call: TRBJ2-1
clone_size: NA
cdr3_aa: CASSFSRIYNEQFF
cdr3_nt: TGTGCCAGCAGTTTTAGCCGGATCTACAATGAGCAGTTCTTC

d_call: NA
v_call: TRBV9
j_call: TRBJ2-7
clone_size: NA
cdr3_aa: CASSVASRAHEQYF
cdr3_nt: TGTGCCAGCAGCGTAGCTTCCAGGGCCCACGAGCAGTACTTC

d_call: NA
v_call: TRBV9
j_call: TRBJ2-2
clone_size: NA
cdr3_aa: CASRRNTGELFF
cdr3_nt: TGTGCCAGCAGACGCAACACCGGGGAGCTGTTTTTT

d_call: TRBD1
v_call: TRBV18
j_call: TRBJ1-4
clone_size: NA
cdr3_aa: CASRDRLTGNEKLFF
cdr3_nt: TGTGCCAGCCGGGACAGGTTAACGGGAAATGAAAAACTGTTTTTT

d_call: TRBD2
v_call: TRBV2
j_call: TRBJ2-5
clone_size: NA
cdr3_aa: CASSEAATSGGLGETQYF
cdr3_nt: TGTGCCAGCAGTGAAGCGGCGACTAGCGGGGGGCTGGGGGAGACCCAGTACTTC

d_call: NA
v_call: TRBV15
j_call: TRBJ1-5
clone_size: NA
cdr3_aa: CATSRDPRPELGQPQHF
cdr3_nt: TGTGCCACCAGCAGAGATCCGAGGCCTGAACTAGGGCAGCCCCAGCATTTT

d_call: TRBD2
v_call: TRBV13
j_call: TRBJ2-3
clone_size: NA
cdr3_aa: CASSFKSGRYTDTQYF
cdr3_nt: TGTGCCAGCAGCTTCAAAAGCGGGAGGTACACAGATACGCAGTATTTT

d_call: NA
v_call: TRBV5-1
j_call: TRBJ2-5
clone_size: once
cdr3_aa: CASSLLRAHVQETQYF
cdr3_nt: TGCGCCAGCAGCTTACTGCGGGCACACGTCCAAGAGACCCAGTACTTC

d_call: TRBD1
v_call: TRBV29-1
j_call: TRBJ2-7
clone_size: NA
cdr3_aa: CSVEGTGGTYEQYF
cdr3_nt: TGCAGCGTTGAAGGGACAGGAGGAACCTACGAGCAGTACTTC

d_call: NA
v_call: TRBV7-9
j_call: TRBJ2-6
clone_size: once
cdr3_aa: CASSGVTGANVLTF
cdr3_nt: TGTGCCAGCAGCGGGGTGACTGGGGCCAACGTCCTGACTTTC

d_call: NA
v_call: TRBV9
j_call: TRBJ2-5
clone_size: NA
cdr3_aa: CASSALQDSQETQYF
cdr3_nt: TGTGCCAGCAGCGCCCTGCAGGACAGTCAAGAGACCCAGTACTTC

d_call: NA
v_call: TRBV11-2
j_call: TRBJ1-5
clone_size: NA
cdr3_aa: CASSLERESQPQHF
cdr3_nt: TGTGCCAGCAGCTTAGAGAGAGAGAGTCAGCCCCAGCATTTT

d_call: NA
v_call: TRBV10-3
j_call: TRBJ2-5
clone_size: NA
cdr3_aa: CAISESWFRAGGSGDQETQYF
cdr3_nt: TGTGCCATCAGTGAGTCGTGGTTTCGAGCGGGTGGGTCCGGAGACCAAGAGACCCAGTACTTC

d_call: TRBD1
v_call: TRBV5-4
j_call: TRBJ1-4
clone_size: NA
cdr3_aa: CASSPDRAREKLFF
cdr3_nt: TGTGCCAGCAGCCCGGACAGGGCTAGGGAAAAACTGTTTTTT

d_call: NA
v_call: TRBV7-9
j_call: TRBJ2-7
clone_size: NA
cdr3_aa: CASSSFGHEQYF
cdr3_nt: TGTGCCAGCAGCTCTTTTGGACACGAGCAGTACTTC

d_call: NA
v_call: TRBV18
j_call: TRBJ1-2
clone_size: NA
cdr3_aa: CASSRQDSTYGYTF
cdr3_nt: TGTGCCAGCTCCAGACAGGATAGCACCTATGGCTACACCTTC

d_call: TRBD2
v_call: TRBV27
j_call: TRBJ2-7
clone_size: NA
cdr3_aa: CASSLHIGTNNEQYF
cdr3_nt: TGTGCCAGCAGTTTACATATTGGGACTAACAACGAGCAGTACTTC

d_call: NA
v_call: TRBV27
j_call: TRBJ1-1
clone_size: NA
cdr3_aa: CASSLSPVGVPEAFF
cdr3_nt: TGTGCCAGCAGTTTATCACCAGTGGGGGTCCCTGAAGCTTTCTTT

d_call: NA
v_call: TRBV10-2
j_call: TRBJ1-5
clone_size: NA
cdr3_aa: CASSGPGNQPQHF
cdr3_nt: TGCGCCAGCAGTGGTCCTGGCAATCAGCCCCAGCATTTT

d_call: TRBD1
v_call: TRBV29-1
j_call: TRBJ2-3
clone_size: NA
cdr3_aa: CSVRDRVGTDTQYF
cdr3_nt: TGCAGCGTTAGGGACAGGGTAGGCACAGATACGCAGTATTTT

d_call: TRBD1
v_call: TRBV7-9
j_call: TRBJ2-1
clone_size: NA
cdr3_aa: CASSHRGVWTGERSNEQFF
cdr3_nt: TGTGCCAGCAGCCACCGGGGGGTATGGACAGGGGAACGGTCGAATGAGCAGTTCTTC

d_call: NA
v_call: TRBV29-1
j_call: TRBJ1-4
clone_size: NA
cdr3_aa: CSVEGVEGKLFF
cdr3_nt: TGCAGCGTTGAGGGGGTGGAGGGAAAACTGTTTTTT

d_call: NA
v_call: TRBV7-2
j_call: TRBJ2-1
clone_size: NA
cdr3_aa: CASSFSGQSYNEQFF
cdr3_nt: TGTGCCAGCAGCTTCAGCGGGCAATCCTACAATGAGCAGTTCTTC

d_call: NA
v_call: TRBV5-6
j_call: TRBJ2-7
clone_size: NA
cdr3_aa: CASSWGRDEQYF
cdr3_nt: TGTGCCAGCAGCTGGGGCAGGGACGAGCAGTACTTC

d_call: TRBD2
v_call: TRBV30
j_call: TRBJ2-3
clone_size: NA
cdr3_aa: CAWSVTRLARTDTQYF
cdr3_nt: TGTGCCTGGAGTGTCACTCGACTAGCGCGCACAGATACGCAGTATTTT

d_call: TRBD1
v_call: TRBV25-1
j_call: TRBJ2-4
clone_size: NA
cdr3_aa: CASSMTGSKNIQYF
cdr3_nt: TGTGCCAGCAGTATGACAGGGTCCAAAAACATTCAGTACTTC